Below are 31 T cell receptor beta chains sequenced from a single sample in a study of blood T cell repertoires in COVID-19. Only in-frame clones appear in the TCRdb table, and some are missing; sequencing was by immunoSEQ multiplex PCR. The data show a few hundred thousand clones, 87% seen once. The specimen was peripheral blood. The receptors were gathered from a woman under 40 with COVID-19, enrolled during active disease.

The chain uses TRBV28 and TRBJ2-1; 9 nucleotides agree with TRBD2. The CDR3 is 15 residues long. Germline V CDR1 and CDR2: MDHEN, SYDVKM. The J segment lost 3 bases and the V segment lost 6 bases, leaving 6 bases of the junction unmatched. The CDR3 DNA reads as TGTGCCAGCAGCAGGATAGCGGGAGTCTACAATGAGCAGTTCTTC. Protein sequence: CASSRIAGVYNEQFF.

The chain carries TRBV18 and TRBJ2-4, with 8 bases aligning to TRBD1. CDR3 length equals 16 residues. The germline V gene has CDR1 KGHSH and CDR2 LQKENI. J lost 0 bases, V lost 5 bases, and 6 bases had no gene match. The CDR3 coding sequence is TGTGCCAGCTCAGAACAGGGGGGCGCAGCCAAAAACATTCAGTACTTC. It codes for CASSEQGGAAKNIQYF.

This clone was seen a handful of times. The rearrangement links TRBV14 to TRBJ1-1; D remains unclear. Trimming shortened V by 1 base and J by 6 bases, and 15 bases separated the two germline ends. Germline V gene sequence: CDR1 SGHDN, CDR2 FVKESK. The CDR3 consists of 15 residues. The CDR3: CASSQATGRLSEAFF. In DNA, the CDR3 is TGTGCCAGCAGCCAAGCAACGGGAAGATTATCTGAAGCTTTCTTT.

Only a few counts were recorded for this clone. The J gene is TRBJ1-4, the V gene TRBV14; 10 nucleotides agree with TRBD1. Germline CDR1 SGHDN, CDR2 FVKESK. Trimming cost V 4 bases and J 6 bases; bases outside gene matches: 5. CDR3 length: 15 amino acids. In nucleotides, the CDR3 is TGTGCCAGCAGCCTACGACAGGGGGCATATGAAAAACTGTTTTTT. Its protein product is CASSLRQGAYEKLFF.

This clone came up a few times. V and J are TRBV28 and TRBJ1-5; D perhaps matches TRBD1 (6 bases). The germline V and J ends were trimmed by 3 bases and 6 bases, with 12 bases remaining between them. Per germline, CDR1 MDHEN and CDR2 SYDVKM. The CDR3 extends over 14 amino acids. Written as DNA, the CDR3 is TGTGCCAGCAGTTTCTACAGGGTTAGTCAGCCCCAGCATTTT. It translates to CASSFYRVSQPQHF.

The V and J genes are TRBV19 and TRBJ1-1; 8 bases map to TRBD1. The CDR3 is made up of 16 amino acids. Germline CDR1 LNHDA, CDR2 SQIVND (reference sequence). J was trimmed by 7 bases and V by 4 bases; bases with no gene match: 14. The CDR3 DNA sequence: TGTGCCAGTAGTACCCTAAGGACAGGGTGGGTCGGTGAAGCTTTCTTT. Translation gives CASSTLRTGWVGEAFF.

The V gene is TRBV7-2, the J gene TRBJ2-1, with 10 bases that match TRBD2. Trimming at V came to 6 bases and at J to 2 bases, leaving 10 bases not matched to a gene. There are 17 residues in the CDR3. CDR1 and CDR2 (germline): SGHTA, FQGNSA. This CDR3 reads CASRRGLAAGAYNEQFF. The CDR3 nucleotides are TGTGCCAGCAGGCGCGGACTAGCGGCCGGAGCCTACAATGAGCAGTTCTTC.

The chain carries TRBV10-1 and TRBJ1-1; TRBD1 matches at 8 bases. Germline assignment: CDR1 WNHNN and CDR2 SYGVQD (reference sequence). This CDR3 spans 15 amino acids. J gave up 4 bases and V 4 bases, and 8 bases lay outside the gene matches. CDR3 region: CASSVTGQGITEAFF. The CDR3 DNA reads TGCGCCAGCAGTGTCACCGGACAGGGAATCACTGAAGCTTTCTTT.

This chain links TRBV6-4 with TRBJ1-5; 9 nucleotides agree with TRBD1. The CDR3 spans 13 residues. Germline V CDR1 and CDR2: MRHNA, SNTAGT. Germline trimming cut 8 bases from V and 7 bases from J; bases unmatched to any gene: 6. This CDR3 reads CASVDRGRQPQHF. In nucleotides, the CDR3 is TGTGCCAGCGTAGACAGGGGGAGACAGCCCCAGCATTTT.

The V gene is TRBV5-1, the J gene TRBJ2-7; TRBD2 is a possible D gene (6 bases). In germline, CDR1 is SGHRS, CDR2 YFSETQ. This CDR3 comprises 16 residues. V lost 4 bases and J 2 bases, leaving 19 bases between the germline ends. This CDR3 is CASSDPGGTLTYEQYF. The CDR3 DNA is TGCGCCAGCAGCGACCCCGGAGGGACCCTCACCTACGAGCAGTACTTC.

The chain links TRBV5-5 to TRBJ2-7, with TRBD1 as a possible D gene (6 bases). With 0 bases removed from V and 1 base from J, the gap between germline ends came to 8 bases. Germline-derived CDR1 and CDR2 are SGHKS and YYEKEE (reference sequence). This CDR3 spans 14 amino acids. CDR3: CASSLARGSYEQYF. CDR3 DNA: TGTGCCAGCAGCTTGGCGAGGGGGTCCTACGAGCAGTACTTC.

The V gene is TRBV28, the J gene TRBJ1-1, with 10 nucleotides matching TRBD1. The CDR3 has 14 amino acids. CDR1 MDHEN and CDR2 SYDVKM come from the germline V gene. The V and J ends lost 2 bases and 11 bases, in that order; junction bases with no gene match: 8. As DNA, the CDR3 is TGTGCCAGCAGTTTAAGTCTCGGGGACAGGGGTGCTTTCTTT. Translated, it gives CASSLSLGDRGAFF.

This clone was counted once. CDR3 DNA: TGTGCCAGCAGCCAACCCAACGGGGAGCCGTGGAGCGCAGATACGCAGTATTTT. As protein: CASSQPNGEPWSADTQYF. This chain joins TRBV14 and TRBJ2-3, with D possibly matching TRBD2 (5 bases). Germline CDR1 and CDR2: SGHDN and FVKESK. CDR3 length equals 18 residues. V lost 2 bases to trimming and J lost 4 bases, with 22 bases between them.

The chain has TRBV28 and TRBJ2-5, with 9 nucleotides matching TRBD1. Germline V gene lookup returns CDR1 MDHEN and CDR2 SYDVKM. With V trimmed by 3 bases and J by 4 bases, 6 bases remained unmatched. This CDR3 has 15 residues. The CDR3 sequence is CASSLTGGGLETQYF. The CDR3 region has the DNA TGTGCCAGCAGTTTGACAGGGGGTGGATTAGAGACCCAGTACTTC.

V usage is TRBV24-1 and J usage is TRBJ2-1; a weak D match, TRBD2 (6 bases). The CDR3 totals 13 residues. V lost 4 bases and J 11 bases, leaving 14 bases between the germline ends. Germline V gene data show CDR1 as KGHDR and CDR2 as SFDVKD. CDR3 DNA: TGTGCCACCAGTGACGGCGCCGGGACTCAGCAGTTCTTC. Protein sequence: CATSDGAGTQQFF.

CDR3 amino acids: CASSHDRENTEAFF. Here the CDR3 DNA reads TGCGCCAGCAGCCATGACAGGGAGAACACTGAAGCTTTCTTT. This chain links TRBV4-1 with TRBJ1-1; 7 nucleotides match TRBD1. The CDR3 has 14 residues. J was trimmed by 1 base and V by 3 bases; bases with no gene match: 2. Germline lookup yields CDR1 MGHRA and CDR2 YSYEKL.

The count of this clone is one. The chain uses TRBV12-3 or TRBV12-4 and TRBJ2-7; 9 nucleotides align to TRBD1. Unmatched junction bases numbered 3, after V lost 7 bases and J lost 5 bases. This CDR3 has 12 amino acids. The CDR3 DNA is TGTGCCAGCACCACAGGGGGCAACGAGCAGTACTTC. Its translation: CASTTGGNEQYF.

V is TRBV15 and J is TRBJ2-5; 9 positions agree with TRBD1. This CDR3 comprises 16 residues. The V gene end was trimmed by 4 bases and the J gene end by 2 bases; junction bases not matched to a gene: 8. Germline V gene lookup returns CDR1 LNHNV and CDR2 YYDKDF (reference sequence). CDR3 nucleotide sequence: TGTGCCACCAGCACGGACAGGGGATTATTACAAGAGACCCAGTACTTC. This encodes CATSTDRGLLQETQYF.

The chain has TRBV30 and TRBJ1-5; D remains ambiguous. Germline V CDR1 and CDR2: GTSNPN, SVGIG (reference sequence). The germline V and J ends were trimmed by 5 bases and 9 bases, with 20 bases remaining between them. The CDR3 length is 14 residues. CDR3 coding DNA: TGTGCCTGGCCCCCCCAGATTGGGAGCCGGCCCCAGCATTTT. This sequence encodes CAWPPQIGSRPQHF. The whole variable domain, filled in from reference TRBV30 and TRBJ1-5, reads SQTIHQWPATLVQPVGSPLSLECTVEGTSNPNLYWYRQAAGRGLQLLFYSVGIGQISSEVPQNLSASRPQDRQFILSSKKLLLSDSGFYLCAWPPQIGSRPQHFGDGTRLSIL.

V is TRBV6-5 and J is TRBJ1-2; possible D gene TRBD1, 6 bases. Trimming removed 0 bases from V and 9 bases from J, with 11 bases in between. Germline V gene sequence: CDR1 MNHEY, CDR2 SVGAGI. This CDR3 is built from 13 residues. CDR3 sequence: CASSYSSGVSYTF. The CDR3 region has the DNA TGTGCCAGCAGTTACTCTTCAGGGGTGAGCTACACCTTC.

This sequence joins TRBV28 and TRBJ2-7; D unclear. The CDR3 length is 15 residues. Trimming shortened V by 5 bases and J by 2 bases, and 16 bases separated the two germline ends. The V gene's germline CDR1 is MDHEN and CDR2 SYDVKM. CDR3 residues: CASSPLTLVAYEQYF. In DNA, the CDR3 is TGTGCCAGCAGTCCCTTAACTTTAGTAGCCTACGAGCAGTACTTC. Using reference TRBV28 and TRBJ2-7 for the parts outside the CDR3, the full variable domain is DVKVTQSSRYLVKRTGEKVFLECVQDMDHENMFWYRQDPGLGLRLIYFSYDVKMKEKGDIPEGYSVSREKKERFSLILESASTNQTSMYLCASSPLTLVAYEQYFGPGTRLTVT.

This rearrangement joins TRBV18 to TRBJ2-7, with 11 bases that match TRBD1. V shed 1 base, J shed 0 bases, and the junction held 2 bases outside the gene matches. Germline V gives CDR1 KGHSH, CDR2 LQKENI. CDR3 size: 16 residues. The CDR3 here is CASSPLGTGGSYEQYF. For the CDR3, the DNA is TGTGCCAGCTCACCACTCGGGACAGGGGGCTCCTACGAGCAGTACTTC.

This sequence joins TRBV14 and TRBJ2-5; 9 bases map to TRBD1. Germline lookup yields CDR1 SGHDN and CDR2 FVKESK. The CDR3 is 16 residues long. V gave up 1 base and J gave up 5 bases; unmatched junction bases: 8. CDR3 nucleotide sequence: TGTGCCAGCAGCCAAGGGTCAAGGACAGGGGTGGAGACCCAGTACTTC. This gives the protein CASSQGSRTGVETQYF.

This clone appeared a single time. CDR3 DNA: TGTGCCAGCTCACCACCGGGACAGGGACAGACCCAGTACTTC. Translation gives CASSPPGQGQTQYF. The chain links TRBV18 to TRBJ2-5; 9 bases fit TRBD1. The V segment lost 0 bases and the J segment 6 bases; nucleotides outside the gene matches: 2. The CDR3 has 14 residues. In germline, CDR1 is KGHSH, CDR2 LQKENI.

The J gene is TRBJ2-5, the V gene TRBV3-1 (or the pseudogene TRBV3-2), with TRBD2 matching over 13 bases. CDR3 length: 16 amino acids. The V gene's germline CDR1 is LGHDT and CDR2 YNNKEL (reference sequence). The J segment lost 2 bases and the V segment lost 4 bases, leaving 4 bases of the junction unmatched. Written as DNA, the CDR3 is TGTGCCAGCAGCCCCCGACTAGCGGGAGGTCAAGAGACCCAGTACTTC. This codes for CASSPRLAGGQETQYF.

The chain recombines TRBV6-2 or TRBV6-3 with TRBJ2-7; D remains unclear. The length of the CDR3 is 15 residues. The germline V and J ends were trimmed by 3 bases and 2 bases, with 14 bases remaining between them. CDR1 is MNHEY and CDR2 is SVGEGT in the germline V gene. This chain's CDR3 is CASSYGQILTYEQYF. CDR3 in DNA: TGTGCCAGCAGTTATGGGCAGATCCTAACCTACGAGCAGTACTTC.

The V gene is TRBV18, the J gene TRBJ1-4; no firm D call. Germline values: CDR1 KGHSH, CDR2 LQKENI. Between the trimmed V and J ends, which lost 5 bases and 4 bases, there was a span of 11 bases. The CDR3 is 14 residues long. CDR3 in amino acids: CASSEGRHNEKLFF. The CDR3 region has the DNA TGTGCCAGCTCAGAAGGCAGGCATAATGAAAAACTGTTTTTT.

This chain connects TRBV7-3 to TRBJ2-1; 9 nucleotides line up with TRBD2. Trimming took 3 bases from V and 8 from J; bases not matched to a gene: 8. CDR1 and CDR2 (germline): SGHTA, FQGTGA. The CDR3 runs 15 residues. CDR3 sequence reads: CASSFSSGVTDEQFF. In DNA, the CDR3 is TGTGCCAGCAGCTTCTCTAGCGGGGTTACGGATGAGCAGTTCTTC.

CDR3 nucleotide sequence: TGTGCCAGCAGCATACCCCGGGACAGGGTCCACGAGCAGTACTTC. Translating gives CASSIPRDRVHEQYF. The rearrangement joins TRBV6-5 to TRBJ2-7, with TRBD1 matching 9 bases. The germline V gene has CDR1 MNHEY and CDR2 SVGAGI. J gave up 5 bases and V 6 bases, and 11 bases lay outside the gene matches. This CDR3 region has 15 residues.

V usage is TRBV29-1 and J usage is TRBJ2-1; tentative D call: TRBD2 (5 bases). Germline V gives CDR1 SQVTM, CDR2 ANQGSEA. Trimming removed 7 bases from V and 1 base from J, with 8 bases in between. The CDR3 loop spans 12 amino acids. The CDR3 here is CSAGESYNEQFF. In nucleotides, the CDR3 is TGCAGCGCCGGGGAGTCCTACAATGAGCAGTTCTTC.

This clone has just a few counts. The J gene is TRBJ1-1, the V gene TRBV24-1; no clear D. Germline assignment: CDR1 KGHDR and CDR2 SFDVKD. The CDR3 has 15 residues. With 5 bases removed from V and 6 bases from J, the gap between germline ends came to 18 bases. CDR3 DNA sequence: TGTGCCACCAGTGCAAAGGGAGGGTCGGACTCTGAAGCTTTCTTT. Its translation is CATSAKGGSDSEAFF.